This entry is about one TCR beta chain. Its target is unknown. The sample originates from a study of vaccination effects on CD4 cells after COVID-19. Study summary: Researchers obtained post-vaccine samples at a median of 72 days past the second dose.

The repertoire was sequenced with immunoSEQ multiplex PCR; TCRdb's copy has only in-frame clones and lacks some. The sample carries about 18,000 clones, over 65% recorded once. The CDR3 covers 16 residues. Per the germline V gene, CDR1 is MNHEY and CDR2 is SMNVEV (reference sequence). J was trimmed by 5 bases and V by 3 bases; bases with no gene match: 9. Using viral peptide pools, the ViraFEST assay grew out antigen-specific CD4+ T cells prior to sequencing. With 10 days of culture completed, CD4+ T cells were isolated. Documented for the person is a PCR-confirmed SARS-CoV-2 infection occurring between March and December 2020. Participants got two doses of BNT162b2 or mRNA-1273 vaccine. On day 3 and again on day 7, half the medium was replaced with IL-2 medium.

The sequences come from CD4+ T cells from PBMCs cultured with SARS-CoV-2 spike peptides, collected after COVID-19 vaccination. V is TRBV27 and J is TRBJ2-3; 9 nucleotides match TRBD1. The clonotype was recovered from a human donor who had a prior SARS-CoV-2 infection. The CDR3 region has the DNA TGTGCCAGCAGTTTGGACAGGGGCGTAGCCAAAGATACGCAGTATTTT. It translates to CASSLDRGVAKDTQYF.